The 5 T cell receptor beta chains below come from one sample, sequenced in a study of cytotoxic CD8 clonotypes in ibrutinib-treated CLL (dated by TCRdb to 2020 to 2022). The time point label, as the study defines it: approximately 25 months on ibrutinib. The library was prepared using the immunoSEQ multiplex PCR assay. TCRdb holds this immuneACCESS table with in-frame rearrangements only. Some clones are missing; in checked studies, unresolved V genes explain under half, and the rest has no known cause. Across this sample there are 43,000 or so clones, with 50% to 75% seen only once. 20% to 25% of the sample is held by the ten biggest clonotypes. The material sequenced was PBMCs, taken after 24 months of ibrutinib treatment. The source of these receptors is a human donor with chronic lymphocytic leukemia.

The rearrangement joins TRBV5-1 to TRBJ2-3, with D hard to call. V was pared by 1 base and J by 2 bases, with 8 bases between. The length of the CDR3 is 14 residues. Germline V gives CDR1 SGHRS, CDR2 YFSETQ. CDR3 in amino acids: CASSLLSHTDTQYF. CDR3 bases: TGCGCCAGCAGCTTGCTATCTCACACAGATACGCAGTATTTT.

J is TRBJ2-3 and V is TRBV29-1; 9 bases are a match to TRBD2. This CDR3 has 16 amino acids. After removal of 6 bases from V and 3 bases from J, the junction contained 13 bases not matched to a gene. Germline loops: CDR1 SQVTM, CDR2 ANQGSEA. The CDR3 loop reads CSVARVSGSRTDTQYF. The CDR3 DNA reads as TGCAGCGTCGCCAGGGTTAGCGGGAGCCGTACAGATACGCAGTATTTT.

This clone was observed a few times. This chain connects TRBV27 to TRBJ1-2; D remains unclear. V lost 8 bases, J lost 6 bases, and 10 bases lay in between. CDR1 and CDR2 (germline): MNHEY, SMNVEV (reference sequence). This CDR3 contains 11 residues. CDR3 coding DNA: TGTGCCAGCCCCCGCCCCCATGGCTACACCTTC. Encoded protein: CASPRPHGYTF.

The V and J genes are TRBV6-1 and TRBJ2-2, with a possible D match to TRBD2 (5 bases). V gave up 2 bases and J gave up 0 bases, with 16 bases separating them. The germline V gene encodes CDR1 MNHNS and CDR2 SASEGT. This CDR3 comprises 18 residues. CDR3 in DNA: TGTGCCAGCAGTGAACCTGGGTCGGGGAGATCGAACACCGGGGAGCTGTTTTTT. This translates into CASSEPGSGRSNTGELFF.

The rearrangement links TRBV7-9 to TRBJ2-7; 8 positions match TRBD1. This CDR3 spans 13 amino acids. From germline, CDR1 is SEHNR and CDR2 FQNEAQ (reference sequence). Trimming took 5 bases from V and 5 from J; bases not matched to a gene: 5. The CDR3 loop reads CASSTRTGNEQYF. As DNA, the CDR3 is TGTGCCAGCAGCACTAGGACAGGGAACGAGCAGTACTTC.